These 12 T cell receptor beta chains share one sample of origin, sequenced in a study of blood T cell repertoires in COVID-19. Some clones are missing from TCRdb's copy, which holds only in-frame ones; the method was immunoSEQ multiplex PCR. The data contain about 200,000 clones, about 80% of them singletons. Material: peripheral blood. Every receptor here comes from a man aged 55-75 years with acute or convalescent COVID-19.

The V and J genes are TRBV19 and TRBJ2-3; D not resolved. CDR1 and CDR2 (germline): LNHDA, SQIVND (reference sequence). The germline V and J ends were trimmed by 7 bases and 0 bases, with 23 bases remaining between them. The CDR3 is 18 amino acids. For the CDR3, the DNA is TGTGCCAGTATTCATCCCGCAGATGCCCTTTCTAGCACAGATACGCAGTATTTT. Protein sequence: CASIHPADALSSTDTQYF.

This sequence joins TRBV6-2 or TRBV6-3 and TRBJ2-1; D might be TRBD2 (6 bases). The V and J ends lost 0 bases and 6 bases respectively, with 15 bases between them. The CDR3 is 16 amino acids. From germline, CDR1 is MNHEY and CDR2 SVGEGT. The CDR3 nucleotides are TGTGCCAGCAGTTACTCAGCCGGGGGTATTAGCAATGAGCAGTTCTTC. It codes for CASSYSAGGISNEQFF.

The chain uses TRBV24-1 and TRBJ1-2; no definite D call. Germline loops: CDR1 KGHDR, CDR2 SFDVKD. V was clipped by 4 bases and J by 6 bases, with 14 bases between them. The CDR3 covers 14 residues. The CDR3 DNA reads TGTGCCACCAGTGACAGGACTGGACTCAATGGCTACACCTTC. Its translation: CATSDRTGLNGYTF.

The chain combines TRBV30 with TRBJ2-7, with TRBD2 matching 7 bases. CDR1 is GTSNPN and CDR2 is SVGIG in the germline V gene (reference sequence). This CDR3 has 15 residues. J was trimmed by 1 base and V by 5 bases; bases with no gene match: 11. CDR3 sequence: CAWGWGGRMSYEQYF. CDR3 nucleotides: TGTGCCTGGGGATGGGGCGGGAGAATGTCCTACGAGCAGTACTTC.

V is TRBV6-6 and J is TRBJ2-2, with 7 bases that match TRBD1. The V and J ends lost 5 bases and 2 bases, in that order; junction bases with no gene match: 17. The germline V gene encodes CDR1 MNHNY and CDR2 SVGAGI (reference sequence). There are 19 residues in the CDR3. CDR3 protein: CASSHLRLSGQLNTGELFF. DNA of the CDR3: TGTGCCAGCAGTCATCTTCGTTTATCGGGACAGCTAAACACCGGGGAGCTGTTTTTT.

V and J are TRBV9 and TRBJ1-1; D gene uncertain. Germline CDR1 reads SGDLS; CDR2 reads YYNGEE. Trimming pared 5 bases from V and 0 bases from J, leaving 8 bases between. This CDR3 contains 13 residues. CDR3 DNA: TGTGCCAGCAGTATACAGATGAACACTGAAGCTTTCTTT. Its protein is CASSIQMNTEAFF.

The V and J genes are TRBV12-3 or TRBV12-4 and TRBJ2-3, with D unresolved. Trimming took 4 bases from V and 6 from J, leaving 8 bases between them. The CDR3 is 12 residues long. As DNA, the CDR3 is TGTGCCAGCAGTTGGCTCAGGGATACGCAGTATTTT. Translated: CASSWLRDTQYF.

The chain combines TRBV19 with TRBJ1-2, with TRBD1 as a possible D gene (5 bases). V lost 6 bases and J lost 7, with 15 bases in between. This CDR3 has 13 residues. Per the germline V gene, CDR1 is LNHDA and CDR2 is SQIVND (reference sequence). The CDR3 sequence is CASSFRQYGGYTF. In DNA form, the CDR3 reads TGTGCCAGTAGCTTTCGACAGTATGGTGGCTACACCTTC. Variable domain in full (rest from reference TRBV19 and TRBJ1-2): DGGITQSPKYLFRKEGQNVTLSCEQNLNHDAMYWYRQDPGQGLRLIYYSQIVNDFQKGDIAEGYSVSREKKESFPLTVTSAQKNPTAFYLCASSFRQYGGYTFGSGTRLTVV.

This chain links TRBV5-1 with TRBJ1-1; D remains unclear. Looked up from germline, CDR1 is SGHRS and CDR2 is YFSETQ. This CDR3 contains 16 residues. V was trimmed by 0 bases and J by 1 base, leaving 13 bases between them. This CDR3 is CASSLGRSAGNTEAFF. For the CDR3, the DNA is TGCGCCAGCAGCTTGGGAAGGTCGGCAGGGAACACTGAAGCTTTCTTT.

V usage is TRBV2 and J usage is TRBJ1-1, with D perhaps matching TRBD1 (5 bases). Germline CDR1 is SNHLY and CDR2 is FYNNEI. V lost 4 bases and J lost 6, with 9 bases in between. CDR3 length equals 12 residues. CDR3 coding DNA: TGTGCCAGCAGTGTACAGGCCGCTGAAGCTTTCTTT. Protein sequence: CASSVQAAEAFF.

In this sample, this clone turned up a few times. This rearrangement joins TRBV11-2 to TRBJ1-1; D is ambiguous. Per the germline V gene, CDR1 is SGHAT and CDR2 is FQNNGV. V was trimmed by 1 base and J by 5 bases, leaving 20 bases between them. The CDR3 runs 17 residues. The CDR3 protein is CASSLGTFSVRGTEAFF. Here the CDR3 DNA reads TGTGCCAGCAGCTTAGGGACGTTTTCCGTCCGGGGTACTGAAGCTTTCTTT.

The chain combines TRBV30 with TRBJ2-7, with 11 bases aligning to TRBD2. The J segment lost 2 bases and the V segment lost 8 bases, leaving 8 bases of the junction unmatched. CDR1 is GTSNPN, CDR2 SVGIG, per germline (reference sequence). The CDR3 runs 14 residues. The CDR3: CARSGTSGAYEQYF. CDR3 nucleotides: TGTGCCCGATCCGGGACTAGCGGAGCCTACGAGCAGTACTTC.